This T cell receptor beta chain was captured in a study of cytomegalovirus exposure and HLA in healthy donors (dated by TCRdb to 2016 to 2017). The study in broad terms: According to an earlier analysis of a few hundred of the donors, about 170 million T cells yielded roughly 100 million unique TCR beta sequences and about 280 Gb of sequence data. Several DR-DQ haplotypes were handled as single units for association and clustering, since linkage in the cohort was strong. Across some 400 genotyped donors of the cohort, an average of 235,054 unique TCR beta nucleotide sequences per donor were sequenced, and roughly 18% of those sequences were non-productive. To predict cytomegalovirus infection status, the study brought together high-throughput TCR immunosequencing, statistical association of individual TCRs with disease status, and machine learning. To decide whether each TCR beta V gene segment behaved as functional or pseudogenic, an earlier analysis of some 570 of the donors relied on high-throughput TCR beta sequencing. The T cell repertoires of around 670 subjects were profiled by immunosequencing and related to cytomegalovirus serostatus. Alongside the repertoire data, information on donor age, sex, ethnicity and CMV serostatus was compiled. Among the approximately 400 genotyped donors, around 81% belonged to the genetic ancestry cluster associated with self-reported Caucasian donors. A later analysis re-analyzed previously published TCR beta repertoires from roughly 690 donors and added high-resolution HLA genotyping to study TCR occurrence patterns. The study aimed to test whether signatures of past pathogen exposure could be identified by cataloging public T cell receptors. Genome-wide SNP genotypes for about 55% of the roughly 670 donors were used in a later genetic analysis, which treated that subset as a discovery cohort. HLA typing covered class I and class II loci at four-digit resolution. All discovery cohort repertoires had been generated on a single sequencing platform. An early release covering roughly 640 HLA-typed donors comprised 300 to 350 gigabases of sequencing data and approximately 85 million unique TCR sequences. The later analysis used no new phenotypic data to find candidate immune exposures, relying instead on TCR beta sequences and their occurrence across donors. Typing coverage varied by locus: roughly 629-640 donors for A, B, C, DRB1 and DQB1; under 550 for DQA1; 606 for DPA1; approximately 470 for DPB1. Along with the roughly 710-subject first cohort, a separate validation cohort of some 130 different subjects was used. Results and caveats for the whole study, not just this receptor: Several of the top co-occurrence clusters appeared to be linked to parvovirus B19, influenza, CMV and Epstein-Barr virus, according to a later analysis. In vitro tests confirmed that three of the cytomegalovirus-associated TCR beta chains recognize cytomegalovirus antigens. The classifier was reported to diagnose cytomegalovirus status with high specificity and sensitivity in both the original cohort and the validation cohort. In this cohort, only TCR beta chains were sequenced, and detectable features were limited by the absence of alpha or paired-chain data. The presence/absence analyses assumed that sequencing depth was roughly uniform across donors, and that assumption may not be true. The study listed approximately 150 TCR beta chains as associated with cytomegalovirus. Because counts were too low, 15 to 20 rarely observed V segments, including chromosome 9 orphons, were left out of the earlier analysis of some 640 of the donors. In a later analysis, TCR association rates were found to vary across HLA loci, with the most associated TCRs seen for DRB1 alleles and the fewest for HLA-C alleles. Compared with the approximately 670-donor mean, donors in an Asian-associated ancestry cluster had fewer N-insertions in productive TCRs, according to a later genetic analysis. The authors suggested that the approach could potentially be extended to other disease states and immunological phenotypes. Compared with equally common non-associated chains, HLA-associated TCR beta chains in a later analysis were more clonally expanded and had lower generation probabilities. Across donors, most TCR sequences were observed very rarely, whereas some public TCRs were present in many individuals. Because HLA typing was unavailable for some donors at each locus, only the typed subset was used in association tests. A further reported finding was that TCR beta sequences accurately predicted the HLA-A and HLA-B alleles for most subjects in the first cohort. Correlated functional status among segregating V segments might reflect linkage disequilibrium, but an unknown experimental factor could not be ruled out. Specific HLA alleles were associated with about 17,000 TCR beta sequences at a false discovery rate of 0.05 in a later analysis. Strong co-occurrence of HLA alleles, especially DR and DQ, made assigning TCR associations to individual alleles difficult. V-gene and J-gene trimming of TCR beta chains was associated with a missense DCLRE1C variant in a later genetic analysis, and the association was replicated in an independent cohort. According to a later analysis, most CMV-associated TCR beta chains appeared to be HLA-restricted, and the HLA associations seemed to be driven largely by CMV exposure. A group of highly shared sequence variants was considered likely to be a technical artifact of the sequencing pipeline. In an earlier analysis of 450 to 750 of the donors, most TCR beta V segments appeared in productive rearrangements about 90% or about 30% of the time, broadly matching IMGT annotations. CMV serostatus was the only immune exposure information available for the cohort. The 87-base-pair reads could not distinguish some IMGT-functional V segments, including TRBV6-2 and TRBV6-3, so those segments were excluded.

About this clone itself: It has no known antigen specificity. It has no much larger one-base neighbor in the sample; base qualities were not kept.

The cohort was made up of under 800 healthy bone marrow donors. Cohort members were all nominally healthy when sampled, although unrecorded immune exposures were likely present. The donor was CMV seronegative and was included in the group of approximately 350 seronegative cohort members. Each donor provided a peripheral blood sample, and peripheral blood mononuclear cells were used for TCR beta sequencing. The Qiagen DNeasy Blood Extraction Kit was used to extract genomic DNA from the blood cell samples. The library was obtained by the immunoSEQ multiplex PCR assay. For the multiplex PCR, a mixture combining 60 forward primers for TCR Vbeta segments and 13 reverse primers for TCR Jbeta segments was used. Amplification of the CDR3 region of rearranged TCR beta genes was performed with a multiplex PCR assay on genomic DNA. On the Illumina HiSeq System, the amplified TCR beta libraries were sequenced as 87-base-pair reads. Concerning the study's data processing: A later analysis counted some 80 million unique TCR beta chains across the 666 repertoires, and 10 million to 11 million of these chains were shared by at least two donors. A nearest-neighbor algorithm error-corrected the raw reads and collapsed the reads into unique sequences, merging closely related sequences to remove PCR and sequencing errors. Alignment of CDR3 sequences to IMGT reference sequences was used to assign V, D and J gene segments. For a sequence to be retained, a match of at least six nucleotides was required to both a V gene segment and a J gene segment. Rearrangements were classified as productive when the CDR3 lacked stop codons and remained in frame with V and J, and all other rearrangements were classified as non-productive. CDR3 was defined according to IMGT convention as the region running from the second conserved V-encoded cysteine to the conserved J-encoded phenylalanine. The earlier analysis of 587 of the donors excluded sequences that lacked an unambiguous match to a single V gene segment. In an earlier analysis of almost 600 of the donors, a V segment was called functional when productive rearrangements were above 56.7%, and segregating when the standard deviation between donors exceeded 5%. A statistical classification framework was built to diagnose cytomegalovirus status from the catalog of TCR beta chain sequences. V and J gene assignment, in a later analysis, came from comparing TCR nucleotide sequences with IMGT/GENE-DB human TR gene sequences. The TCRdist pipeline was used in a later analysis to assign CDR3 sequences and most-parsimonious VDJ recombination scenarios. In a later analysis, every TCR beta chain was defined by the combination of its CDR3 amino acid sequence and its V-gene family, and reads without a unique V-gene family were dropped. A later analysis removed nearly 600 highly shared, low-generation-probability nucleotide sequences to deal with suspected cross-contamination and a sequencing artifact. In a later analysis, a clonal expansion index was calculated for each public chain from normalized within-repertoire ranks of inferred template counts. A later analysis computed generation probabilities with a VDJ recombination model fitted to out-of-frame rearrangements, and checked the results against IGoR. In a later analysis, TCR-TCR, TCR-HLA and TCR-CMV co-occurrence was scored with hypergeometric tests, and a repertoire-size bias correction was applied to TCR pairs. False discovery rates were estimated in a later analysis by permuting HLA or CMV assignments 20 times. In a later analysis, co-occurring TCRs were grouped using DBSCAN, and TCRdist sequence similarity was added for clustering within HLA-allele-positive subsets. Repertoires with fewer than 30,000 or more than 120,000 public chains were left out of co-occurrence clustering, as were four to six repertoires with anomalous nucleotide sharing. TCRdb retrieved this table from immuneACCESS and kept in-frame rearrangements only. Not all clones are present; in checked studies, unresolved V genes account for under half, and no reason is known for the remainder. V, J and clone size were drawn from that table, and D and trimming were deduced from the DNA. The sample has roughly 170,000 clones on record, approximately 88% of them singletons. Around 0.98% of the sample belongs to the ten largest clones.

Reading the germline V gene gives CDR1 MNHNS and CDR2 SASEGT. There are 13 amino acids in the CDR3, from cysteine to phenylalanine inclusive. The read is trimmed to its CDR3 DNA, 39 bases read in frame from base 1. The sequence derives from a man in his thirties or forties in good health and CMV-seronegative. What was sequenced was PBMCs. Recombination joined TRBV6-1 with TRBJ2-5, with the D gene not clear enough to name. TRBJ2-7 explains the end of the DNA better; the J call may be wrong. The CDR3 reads CASSAASSYEQYF. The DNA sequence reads TGTGCCAGCAGTGCGGCTAGCTCCTACGAGCAGTACTTC.